This is a list of T cell receptor beta chains from one sample in a study of cytomegalovirus exposure and HLA in healthy donors. Some clones are missing from TCRdb's copy, which holds only in-frame ones; the method was immunoSEQ multiplex PCR. The sample includes roughly 150,000 clones, roughly 81% of them seen just once. Input material: PBMCs. These receptors all stem from a man aged 30-40 years in good health and CMV-seropositive. The CDR3 runs from the conserved cysteine through the conserved F or W. A D gene is named only where the DNA matches it firmly. Clone size, where shown, is once, few, many, or a class for clones that have expanded.

j_call	v_call	d_call	clone_size	cdr3_aa	cdr3_nt
TRBJ1-1	TRBV9	.	few	CASSLAPNTEAFF	TGTGCCAGCAGCCTAGCTCCGAACACTGAAGCTTTCTTT
TRBJ2-1	TRBV5-1	.	.	CASSLDLQADEQFF	TGCGCCAGCAGCTTGGATTTACAGGCCGATGAGCAGTTCTTC
TRBJ1-5	TRBV19	TRBD1	.	CASSRQGRHLGQPQHF	TGTGCCAGTAGTAGACAGGGCCGCCACCTTGGTCAGCCCCAGCATTTT
TRBJ2-1	TRBV5-1	.	.	CASSLGTLSSYNEQFF	TGCGCCAGCAGCTTGGGGACTCTGAGCTCCTACAATGAGCAGTTCTTC
TRBJ1-4	TRBV5-5	.	.	CASSLAERFEKLFF	TGTGCCAGCAGCTTGGCTGAGCGATTTGAAAAACTGTTTTTT
TRBJ2-3	TRBV19	TRBD2	.	CASSSSGTSTDTQYF	TGTGCCAGTAGCAGTAGCGGGACCAGCACAGATACGCAGTATTTT
TRBJ1-1	TRBV18	.	.	CASSPPNSYTEAFF	TGTGCCAGCTCACCACCGAACAGCTACACTGAAGCTTTCTTT
TRBJ2-7	TRBV27	TRBD1	.	CASSPLRGPYEQYF	TGTGCCAGCAGTCCCCTGAGGGGGCCCTACGAGCAGTACTTC
TRBJ2-2	TRBV5-4	TRBD2	.	CASSLGLAHRRGELFF	TGTGCCAGCAGCCTTGGACTAGCGCACAGGCGGGGGGAGCTGTTTTTT
TRBJ1-1	TRBV19	TRBD1	few	CASTQGASEAFF	TGTGCCAGTACGCAGGGGGCCTCTGAAGCTTTCTTT
TRBJ1-2	TRBV4-1	.	few	CASSQGGQNYGYTF	TGCGCCAGCAGCCAAGGCGGACAGAACTATGGCTACACCTTC
TRBJ2-3	TRBV6-1	.	.	CATKQPSSTDTQYF	TGTGCCACTAAACAGCCTTCTAGCACAGATACGCAGTATTTT
TRBJ1-2	TRBV29-1	.	.	CSVVNGPGLDSGYTF	TGCAGCGTTGTGAACGGACCGGGACTAGACTCTGGCTACACCTTC
TRBJ1-2	TRBV4-1	.	few	CASSQGPQWNYGYTF	TGCGCCAGCAGCCAAGGGCCCCAATGGAACTATGGCTACACCTTC
TRBJ2-2	TRBV27	.	.	CASSLLLGWGDGELFF	TGTGCCAGCAGCCTGTTGCTCGGTTGGGGAGACGGGGAGCTGTTTTTT
TRBJ2-1	TRBV29-1	TRBD1	.	CSVGAGGSSYNEQFF	TGCAGCGTTGGGGCAGGGGGCAGCTCCTACAATGAGCAGTTCTTC
TRBJ2-1	TRBV9	.	.	CASSVAASLPYNEQFF	TGTGCCAGCAGCGTAGCGGCTAGTCTGCCCTACAATGAGCAGTTCTTC
TRBJ1-1	TRBV4-1	TRBD1	.	CASSHLDRVSEAFF	TGCGCCAGCAGCCACCTCGACAGGGTCTCTGAAGCTTTCTTT
TRBJ2-3	TRBV6-5	TRBD2	once	CASRVSGSADTQYF	TGTGCCAGCAGGGTTAGCGGGAGCGCAGATACGCAGTATTTT
TRBJ2-7	TRBV19	.	.	CASSLRLETVEQYF	TGTGCCAGTAGTCTCCGACTAGAAACTGTCGAGCAGTACTTC
TRBJ2-7	TRBV11-3	.	.	CASSLEFYRVHEQYF	TGTGCCAGCAGCTTAGAGTTTTACAGGGTCCACGAGCAGTACTTC
TRBJ1-1	TRBV29-1	.	.	CSVEVSGVKTEAFF	TGCAGCGTTGAAGTATCGGGGGTTAAGACTGAAGCTTTCTTT
TRBJ1-1	TRBV18	TRBD1	.	CASSTGQGLGHTEAFF	TGTGCCAGCTCAACTGGACAGGGGCTAGGTCACACTGAAGCTTTCTTT
TRBJ1-1	TRBV25-1	TRBD1	.	CASSGRDRPPYWAEAFF	TGTGCCAGCAGTGGCCGGGACAGGCCCCCTTATTGGGCTGAAGCTTTCTTT
TRBJ1-5	TRBV19	.	.	CASINRGGLSNQPQHF	TGTGCCAGTATCAATAGGGGGGGGCTTAGCAATCAGCCCCAGCATTTT
TRBJ1-1	TRBV19	TRBD1	.	CASSTDRTTPAFF	TGTGCCAGTAGCACGGACAGGACCACCCCAGCTTTCTTT
TRBJ2-1	TRBV13	.	once	CASSLDQTSSYNEQFF	TGTGCCAGCAGCTTAGACCAGACAAGCTCCTACAATGAGCAGTTCTTC
TRBJ2-1	TRBV5-1	TRBD2	.	CASSPSTLAETNEQFF	TGCGCCAGCAGCCCATCCACACTAGCGGAGACCAATGAGCAGTTCTTC
TRBJ2-7	TRBV11-2	.	.	CASSLVRVEGEDEQYF	TGTGCCAGCAGCTTAGTCCGCGTGGAGGGCGAGGACGAGCAGTACTTC
TRBJ2-3	TRBV5-1	TRBD1	.	CASSLALRGRTDTQYF	TGCGCCAGCAGCTTGGCCTTAAGGGGGCGTACAGATACGCAGTATTTT
TRBJ1-5	TRBV2	.	.	CASSPFSNQPQHF	TGTGCCAGCAGTCCCTTTAGCAATCAGCCCCAGCATTTT
TRBJ2-2	TRBV18	TRBD2	.	CASSPRLSGSANTGELFF	TGTGCCAGCTCACCGAGACTAAGCGGGAGCGCGAACACCGGGGAGCTGTTTTTT
TRBJ2-7	TRBV10-1	TRBD2	.	CASRRSGTRRYEQYF	TGCGCCAGCAGACGCTCCGGGACTAGACGGTACGAGCAGTACTTC
TRBJ1-4	TRBV10-3	.	.	CATRGATNEKLFF	TGTGCCACTCGGGGGGCAACTAATGAAAAACTGTTTTTT
TRBJ2-3	TRBV10-3	TRBD2	.	CAISEGLADTDTQYF	TGTGCCATCAGTGAGGGGCTAGCGGACACAGATACGCAGTATTTT
TRBJ2-5	TRBV9	TRBD2	.	CASGLAGETQYF	TGTGCCAGCGGACTAGCGGGAGAGACCCAGTACTTC
TRBJ1-2	TRBV15	.	.	CATSRGQTANYGYTF	TGTGCCACCAGCAGAGGACAGACTGCTAACTATGGCTACACCTTC
TRBJ1-2	TRBV5-4	.	.	CASSLEYSNYGYTF	TGTGCCAGCAGCTTGGAGTACAGCAACTATGGCTACACCTTC
TRBJ2-3	TRBV13	.	once	CASSLVKDTQYF	TGTGCCAGCAGCTTAGTTAAAGATACGCAGTATTTT
TRBJ1-1	TRBV14	.	.	CASSQSAIGLANTEAFF	TGTGCCAGCAGCCAATCGGCTATTGGACTGGCGAACACTGAAGCTTTCTTT
TRBJ2-7	TRBV4-1	.	.	CASSHILTRGSYEQYF	TGCGCCAGCAGCCACATTTTAACGCGCGGTTCCTACGAGCAGTACTTC
TRBJ2-3	TRBV9	TRBD2	.	CASSSSGADTQYF	TGTGCCAGCAGCTCCAGCGGGGCAGATACGCAGTATTTT
TRBJ2-7	TRBV2	.	.	CASSGQGSSEQYF	TGTGCCAGCAGTGGGCAGGGAAGCTCCGAGCAGTACTTC
TRBJ2-3	TRBV4-1	.	.	CASSQVGGKDTQYF	TGCGCCAGCAGCCAAGTCGGCGGGAAAGATACGCAGTATTTT
TRBJ2-1	TRBV4-3	TRBD2	.	CASSRGTSNNEQFF	TGCGCCAGCAGCCGAGGGACTAGCAACAATGAGCAGTTCTTC